This is a list of T cell receptor beta chains from one sample in a study of blood T cell repertoires in COVID-19. TCRdb's copy holds only in-frame clones and misses some; the assay was immunoSEQ multiplex PCR. This sample carries under 350,000 clones, around 84% of them seen once, and the ten largest clones take around 4.6%. Specimen: PBMCs or T cells enriched from blood (not recorded which). All receptors derive from a man aged 25 to 45 who had recovered from COVID-19. CDR3s include the opening cysteine and the closing phenylalanine or tryptophan. The D gene is left open where the match is weak. Some rows have no size entry. The others give once, few or many, or a class for an expanded clone.

d_gene | abundance | j_gene | v_gene | CDR3aa | CDR3nt
- | few | TRBJ2-2 | TRBV29-1 | CSVTKGRTGELFF | TGCAGCGTCACTAAGGGGCGCACCGGGGAGCTGTTTTTT
- | - | TRBJ1-5 | TRBV19 | CASSITPSPGNQPQHF | TGTGCCAGTAGTATAACTCCCTCACCGGGCAATCAGCCCCAGCATTTT
TRBD1 | - | TRBJ2-1 | TRBV9 | CASSVQGATYNEQFF | TGTGCCAGCAGCGTCCAGGGGGCCACCTACAATGAGCAGTTCTTC
- | once | TRBJ2-7 | TRBV7-9 | CASSLASRGYEQYF | TGTGCCAGCAGCTTAGCCTCTAGGGGGTACGAGCAGTACTTC
TRBD1 | - | TRBJ2-3 | TRBV9 | CASSGRQGSISSTDTQYF | TGTGCCAGCAGCGGTCGACAGGGCTCAATCTCTAGCACAGATACGCAGTATTTT
- | - | TRBJ2-7 | TRBV7-2 | CASSSRQGLEQYF | TGTGCCAGCAGCTCTAGGCAGGGGTTGGAGCAGTACTTC
TRBD2 | medium-sized | TRBJ2-1 | TRBV6-1 | CASSEAASGADEQFF | TGTGCCAGCAGTGAAGCTGCTAGCGGGGCCGATGAGCAGTTCTTC
- | few | TRBJ2-4 | TRBV7-9 | CASSLMTASSKNIQYF | TGTGCCAGCAGCTTAATGACAGCTAGTTCCAAAAACATTCAGTACTTC
- | once | TRBJ2-3 | TRBV5-1 | CASSSGTRTFTDTQYF | TGCGCCAGCAGCTCCGGGACACGTACTTTCACAGATACGCAGTATTTT
TRBD1 | - | TRBJ1-2 | TRBV28 | CASSIQGARGYTF | TGTGCCAGCAGTATACAGGGGGCGCGAGGCTACACCTTC
TRBD1 | - | TRBJ2-7 | TRBV6-1 | CASSEAGGKFYEQYF | TGTGCCAGCAGCGAAGCAGGGGGCAAATTCTACGAGCAGTACTTC
- | - | TRBJ1-5 | TRBV5-1 | CASSSVRLSSNQPQHF | TGCGCCAGCAGCTCGGTGCGGCTCTCTAGCAATCAGCCCCAGCATTTT
- | once | TRBJ1-1 | TRBV7-9 | CASSQTENTEAFF | TGTGCCAGCAGCCAAACAGAGAACACTGAAGCTTTCTTT
TRBD1 | - | TRBJ2-1 | TRBV30 | CAWSTFGTGGYNEQFF | TGTGCCTGGAGTACTTTCGGGACAGGGGGCTACAATGAGCAGTTCTTC
- | - | TRBJ2-7 | TRBV30 | CAWSLTGLSYEQYF | TGTGCCTGGAGCCTAACGGGTCTCTCCTACGAGCAGTACTTC
- | - | TRBJ1-5 | TRBV6-5 | CASSGDLRQPQHF | TGTGCCAGCAGCGGAGACCTTCGGCAGCCCCAGCATTTT
- | - | TRBJ2-2 | TRBV24-1 | CATSDARDLITGELFF | TGTGCCACCAGTGATGCCCGGGACTTAATAACCGGGGAGCTGTTTTTT
TRBD2 | once | TRBJ2-7 | TRBV9 | CASSVMTSGPYEQYF | TGTGCCAGCAGCGTTATGACTAGCGGGCCCTACGAGCAGTACTTC
- | few | TRBJ1-1 | TRBV12-5 | CASGSGTLNTEAFF | TGTGCTAGTGGTTCCGGGACTTTGAACACTGAAGCTTTCTTT
TRBD2 | - | TRBJ2-3 | TRBV5-4 | CAFRLAGLTDTQYF | TGTGCCTTTCGACTAGCGGGTCTGACAGATACGCAGTATTTT
TRBD2 | - | TRBJ2-7 | TRBV5-1 | CASSGGDYEQYF | TGCGCCAGCAGCGGGGGGGACTACGAGCAGTACTTC
- | - | TRBJ1-5 | TRBV6-5 | CASSYASSYQPQHF | TGTGCCAGCAGTTACGCGAGTTCCTATCAGCCCCAGCATTTT
TRBD2 | - | TRBJ2-7 | TRBV14 | CASSRQLAGDEQYF | TGTGCCAGCAGCCGTCAACTAGCGGGAGACGAGCAGTACTTC
TRBD1 | once | TRBJ2-1 | TRBV10-1 | CASSGRDRGLGNEQFF | TGCGCCAGCAGTGGAAGGGACAGGGGATTGGGCAATGAGCAGTTCTTC
- | once | TRBJ2-6 | TRBV6-2/TRBV6-3 | CASSGMVMKSSGANVLTF | TGTGCCAGCAGCGGTATGGTCATGAAGAGCTCTGGGGCCAACGTCCTGACTTTC
TRBD2 | - | TRBJ2-3 | TRBV11-2 | CASSSSRLAGGLTDTQYF | TGTGCCAGCAGCTCCTCCCGACTAGCGGGGGGGCTCACAGATACGCAGTATTTT
TRBD1 | - | TRBJ2-7 | TRBV5-5 | CASSLLGQGSYEQYF | TGTGCCAGCAGCTTGTTAGGACAGGGGTCCTACGAGCAGTACTTC
- | - | TRBJ1-1 | TRBV28 | CASSPHREAFF | TGTGCCAGCAGTCCGCATCGGGAAGCTTTCTTT
- | - | TRBJ1-3 | TRBV21-1 | CASSKNGRDSGNTIYF | TGTGCCAGCAGCAAAAACGGAAGGGACTCCGGAAACACCATATATTTT
TRBD1 | - | TRBJ2-3 | TRBV5-6 | CASSFPRLRDRGGNTQYF | TGTGCCAGCAGTTTCCCACGTCTCCGGGACAGGGGAGGAAATACGCAGTATTTT
- | - | TRBJ2-1 | TRBV4-1 | CASSPQNPGQSSYNEQFF | TGCGCCAGCAGCCCCCAAAATCCGGGACAAAGCTCCTACAATGAGCAGTTCTTC
TRBD1 | once | TRBJ1-2 | TRBV6-5 | CASSYSTGGSDGYTF | TGTGCCAGCAGTTATTCGACAGGGGGCTCGGATGGCTACACCTTC
- | - | TRBJ1-3 | TRBV15 | CATSRRLGGNTIYF | TGTGCCACCAGTAGACGGCTAGGCGGAAACACCATATATTTT
TRBD1 | - | TRBJ2-1 | TRBV28 | CATRGLDNEQFF | TGTGCCACCAGGGGGCTAGACAATGAGCAGTTCTTC
- | - | TRBJ2-2 | TRBV28 | CASSITPGTGELFF | TGTGCCAGCAGCATCACGCCGGGCACCGGGGAGCTGTTTTTT
- | few | TRBJ1-2 | TRBV7-8 | CASSSEGHYGYTF | TGTGCCAGCAGCTCCGAGGGTCACTATGGCTACACCTTC
- | - | TRBJ1-5 | TRBV28 | CASSTGGAGNQPQHF | TGTGCCAGCAGTACGGGGGGGGCGGGCAATCAGCCCCAGCATTTT
- | - | TRBJ2-7 | TRBV7-6 | CASSLDGSYEQYF | TGTGCCAGCAGCTTAGATGGCAGCTACGAGCAGTACTTC
- | - | TRBJ1-5 | TRBV7-6 | CASSLKAGFHQPQHF | TGTGCCAGCAGCTTAAAGGCAGGGTTCCATCAGCCCCAGCATTTT
- | - | TRBJ1-4 | TRBV5-1 | CASSLQSSNEKLFF | TGCGCCAGCAGCTTGCAATCCAGTAATGAAAAACTGTTTTTT
- | - | TRBJ1-2 | TRBV28 | CASSANRARSGYTF | TGTGCCAGCAGCGCTAACAGGGCCCGATCTGGCTACACCTTC
- | - | TRBJ2-2 | TRBV24-1 | CATSEEYTGELFF | TGTGCCACCAGTGAAGAGTACACCGGGGAGCTGTTTTTT
- | - | TRBJ2-3 | TRBV6-1 | CASSESVGQRTDTQYF | TGTGCCAGCAGTGAATCTGTAGGACAGCGAACAGATACGCAGTATTTT
- | - | TRBJ2-3 | TRBV24-1 | CATSDDNPGRDTQYF | TGTGCCACCAGTGATGACAACCCCGGTAGGGATACGCAGTATTTT
TRBD2 | few | TRBJ2-3 | TRBV4-2 | CASSRGLAGVTDTQYF | TGTGCCAGCAGCAGAGGACTAGCGGGAGTGACAGATACGCAGTATTTT
TRBD2 | - | TRBJ2-2 | TRBV4-2 | CASSISGGPGGELFF | TGTGCCAGCAGCATTAGCGGGGGGCCAGGCGGGGAGCTGTTTTTT
TRBD2 | - | TRBJ2-3 | TRBV5-8 | CASSLSASGVTDTQYF | TGTGCCAGCAGCCTCTCGGCTAGCGGGGTTACAGATACGCAGTATTTT
TRBD1 | - | TRBJ2-2 | TRBV14 | CASSHPQGANTGELFF | TGTGCCAGCAGCCACCCACAGGGGGCGAACACCGGGGAGCTGTTTTTT
- | - | TRBJ2-7 | TRBV7-8 | CASSPTPYEQYF | TGTGCCAGCAGCCCTACCCCCTACGAGCAGTACTTC
- | - | TRBJ1-2 | TRBV19 | CASYGDYGYTF | TGTGCCAGTTATGGAGACTATGGCTACACCTTC
TRBD1 | - | TRBJ2-7 | TRBV29-1 | CSARTGVGSSYEQYF | TGCAGCGCCCGGACAGGGGTAGGGAGCTCCTACGAGCAGTACTTC
- | - | TRBJ1-6 | TRBV5-4 | CASSLAGNSPLHF | TGTGCCAGCAGCTTGGCCGGGAATTCACCCCTCCACTTT
TRBD1 | - | TRBJ1-3 | TRBV2 | CASRMDRAGNTIYF | TGTGCCAGCAGGATGGACAGGGCTGGAAACACCATATATTTT
TRBD2 | many | TRBJ2-7 | TRBV7-2 | CASSFSGRISYEQYF | TGTGCCAGCAGCTTTAGCGGGAGAATCTCCTACGAGCAGTACTTC
- | - | TRBJ1-5 | TRBV6-2/TRBV6-3 | CASSNRVSGNQPQHF | TGTGCCAGCAGCAACAGGGTTAGTGGCAATCAGCCCCAGCATTTT